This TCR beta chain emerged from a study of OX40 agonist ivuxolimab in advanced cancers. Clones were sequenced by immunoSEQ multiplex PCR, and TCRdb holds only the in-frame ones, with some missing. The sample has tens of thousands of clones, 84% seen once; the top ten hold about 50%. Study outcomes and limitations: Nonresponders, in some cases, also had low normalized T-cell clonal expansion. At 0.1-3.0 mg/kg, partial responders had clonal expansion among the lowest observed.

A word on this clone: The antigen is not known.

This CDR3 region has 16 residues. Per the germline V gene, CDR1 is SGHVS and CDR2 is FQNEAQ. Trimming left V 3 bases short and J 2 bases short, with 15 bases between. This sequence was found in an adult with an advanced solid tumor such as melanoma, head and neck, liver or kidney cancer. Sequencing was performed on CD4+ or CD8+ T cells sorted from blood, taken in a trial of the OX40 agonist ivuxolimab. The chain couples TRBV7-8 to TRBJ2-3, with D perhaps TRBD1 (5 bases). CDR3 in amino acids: CASSLISNRITDTQYF. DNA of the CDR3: TGTGCCAGCAGCTTGATATCGAACAGGATCACAGATACGCAGTATTTT.